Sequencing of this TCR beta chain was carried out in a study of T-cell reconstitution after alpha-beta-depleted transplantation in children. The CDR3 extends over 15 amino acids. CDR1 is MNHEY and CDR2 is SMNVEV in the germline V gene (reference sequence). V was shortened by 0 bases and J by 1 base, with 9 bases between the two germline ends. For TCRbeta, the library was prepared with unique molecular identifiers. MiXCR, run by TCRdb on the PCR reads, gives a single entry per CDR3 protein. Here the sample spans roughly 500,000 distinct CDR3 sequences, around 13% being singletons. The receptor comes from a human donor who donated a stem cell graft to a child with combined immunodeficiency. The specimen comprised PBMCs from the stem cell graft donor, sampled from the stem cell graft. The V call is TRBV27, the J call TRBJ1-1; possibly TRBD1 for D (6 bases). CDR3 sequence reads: CASSLSGGANTEAFF. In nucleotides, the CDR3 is TGTGCCAGCAGTTTATCCGGGGGCGCGAACACTGAAGCTTTCTTT.